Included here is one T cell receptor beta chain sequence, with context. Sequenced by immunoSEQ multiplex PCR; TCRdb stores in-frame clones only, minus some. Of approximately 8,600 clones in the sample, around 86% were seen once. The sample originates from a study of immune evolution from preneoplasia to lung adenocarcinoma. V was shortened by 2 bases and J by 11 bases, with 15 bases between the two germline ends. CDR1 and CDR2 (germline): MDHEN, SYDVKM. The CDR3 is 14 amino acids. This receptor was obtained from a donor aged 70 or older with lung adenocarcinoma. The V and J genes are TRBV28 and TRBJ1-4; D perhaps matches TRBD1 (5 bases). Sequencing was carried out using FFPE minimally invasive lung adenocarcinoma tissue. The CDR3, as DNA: TGTGCCAGCAGTTTACGGGGGGTGCCGGAGAAACTGTTTTTT. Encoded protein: CASSLRGVPEKLFF.